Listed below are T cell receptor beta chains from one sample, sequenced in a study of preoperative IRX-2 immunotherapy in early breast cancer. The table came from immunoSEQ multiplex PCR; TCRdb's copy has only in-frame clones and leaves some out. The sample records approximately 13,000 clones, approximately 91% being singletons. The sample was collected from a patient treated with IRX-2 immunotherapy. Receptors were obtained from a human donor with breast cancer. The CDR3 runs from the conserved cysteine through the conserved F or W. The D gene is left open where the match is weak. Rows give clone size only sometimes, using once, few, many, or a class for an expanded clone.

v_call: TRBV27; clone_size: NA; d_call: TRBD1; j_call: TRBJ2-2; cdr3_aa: CASTQGAGELFF; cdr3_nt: TGTGCCAGCACCCAGGGGGCCGGGGAGCTGTTTTTT
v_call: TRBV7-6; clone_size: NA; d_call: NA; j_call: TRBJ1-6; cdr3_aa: CASSLQNNSPLHF; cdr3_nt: TGTGCCAGCAGCCTACAAAATAATTCACCCCTCCACTTT
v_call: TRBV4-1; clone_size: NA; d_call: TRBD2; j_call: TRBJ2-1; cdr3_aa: CASSQGFAGGYNEQFF; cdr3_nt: TGCGCCAGCAGCCAAGGGTTCGCGGGGGGTTACAATGAGCAGTTCTTC
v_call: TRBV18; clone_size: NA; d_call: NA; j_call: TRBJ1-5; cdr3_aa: CASSPGPPSGSNQPQHF; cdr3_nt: TGTGCCAGCTCGCCCGGGCCGCCTTCTGGGAGCAATCAGCCCCAGCATTTT
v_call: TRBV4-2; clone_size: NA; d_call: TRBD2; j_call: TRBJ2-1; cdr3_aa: CASKILAGGSDEQFF; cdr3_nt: TGTGCCAGCAAGATACTAGCGGGGGGCTCGGATGAGCAGTTCTTC
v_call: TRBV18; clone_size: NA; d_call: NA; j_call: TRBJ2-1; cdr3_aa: CASSPPVLGEQFF; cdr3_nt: TGTGCCAGCTCACCACCGGTACTAGGGGAGCAGTTCTTC
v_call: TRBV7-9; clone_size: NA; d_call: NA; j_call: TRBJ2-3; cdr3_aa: CASSLGQSFTDTQYF; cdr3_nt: TGTGCCAGCAGCTTAGGCCAATCCTTCACAGATACGCAGTATTTT
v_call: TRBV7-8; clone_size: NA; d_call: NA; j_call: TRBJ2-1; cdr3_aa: CASSSQLLNEQFF; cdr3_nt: TGTGCCAGCAGCTCCCAACTGTTGAATGAGCAGTTCTTC
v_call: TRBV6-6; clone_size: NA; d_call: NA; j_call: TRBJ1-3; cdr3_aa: CASSQISSGNTIYF; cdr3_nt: TGTGCCAGCAGTCAGATAAGCTCTGGAAACACCATATATTTT
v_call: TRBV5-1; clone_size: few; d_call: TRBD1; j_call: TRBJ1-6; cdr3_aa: CASSSGRDSNSPLHF; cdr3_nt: TGCGCCAGCAGCTCCGGTAGGGACAGCAATTCACCCCTCCACTTT
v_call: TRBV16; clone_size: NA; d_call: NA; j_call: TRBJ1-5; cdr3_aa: CASSRDSNQPQHF; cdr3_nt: TGTGCCAGCAGCCGGGACAGCAATCAGCCCCAGCATTTT
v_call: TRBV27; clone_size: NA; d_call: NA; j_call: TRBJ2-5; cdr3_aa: CASMQADQETQYF; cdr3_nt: TGTGCCAGCATGCAAGCGGATCAAGAGACCCAGTACTTC
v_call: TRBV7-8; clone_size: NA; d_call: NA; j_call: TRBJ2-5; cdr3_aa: CASSPEASPRETQYF; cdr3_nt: TGCGCCAGCAGCCCAGAAGCTAGCCCCCGGGAGACCCAGTACTTC
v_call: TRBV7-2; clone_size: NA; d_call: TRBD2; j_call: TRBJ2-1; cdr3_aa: CASSQDTSGGYNEQFF; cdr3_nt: TGTGCCAGCAGCCAAGACACTAGCGGGGGTTACAATGAGCAGTTCTTC
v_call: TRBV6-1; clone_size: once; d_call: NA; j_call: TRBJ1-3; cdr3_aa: CASSEGQGIGNTIYF; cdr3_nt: TGTGCCAGCAGTGAAGGGCAGGGAATTGGAAACACCATATATTTT
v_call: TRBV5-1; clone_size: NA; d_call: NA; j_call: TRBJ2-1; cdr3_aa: CASSSSPGDLSNEQFF; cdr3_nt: TGCGCCAGCAGCTCGAGTCCAGGGGACTTGTCCAATGAGCAGTTCTTC
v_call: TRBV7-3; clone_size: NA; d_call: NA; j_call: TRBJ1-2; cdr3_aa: CASSLGPAVGDGYTF; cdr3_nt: TGTGCCAGCAGCTTAGGGCCGGCGGTTGGGGATGGCTACACCTTC
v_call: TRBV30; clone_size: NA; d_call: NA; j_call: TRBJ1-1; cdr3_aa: CAWSEVNTEAFF; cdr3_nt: TGTGCCTGGAGTGAGGTGAACACTGAAGCTTTCTTT
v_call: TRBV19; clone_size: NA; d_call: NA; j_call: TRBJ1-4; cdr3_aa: CASSIIPREKLFF; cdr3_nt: TGTGCCAGTAGTATCATACCTCGGGAAAAACTGTTTTTT
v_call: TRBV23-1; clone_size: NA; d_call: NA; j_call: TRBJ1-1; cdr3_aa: CASTPRRGLRDTEAFF; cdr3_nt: TGCGCCAGCACACCCCGAAGAGGGCTTAGGGACACTGAAGCTTTCTTT
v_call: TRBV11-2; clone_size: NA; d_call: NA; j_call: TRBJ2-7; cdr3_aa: CASSLGDNSYEQYF; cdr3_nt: TGTGCCAGCAGCTTAGGGGATAATTCCTACGAGCAGTACTTC
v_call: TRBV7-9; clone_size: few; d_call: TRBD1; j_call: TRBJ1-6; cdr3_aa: CASSSHDETGINSPLHF; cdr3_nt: TGTGCCAGCAGCTCCCACGACGAGACAGGGATAAATTCACCCCTCCACTTT
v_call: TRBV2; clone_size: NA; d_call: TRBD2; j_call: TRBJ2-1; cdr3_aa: CASSEEGWRGGYNEQFF; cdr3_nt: TGTGCCAGCAGTGAAGAAGGGTGGCGGGGGGGTTACAATGAGCAGTTCTTC
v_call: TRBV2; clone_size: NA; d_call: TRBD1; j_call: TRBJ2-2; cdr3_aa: CASSGGQIAPGELFF; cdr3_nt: TGTGCCAGCAGTGGGGGACAGATAGCACCAGGGGAGCTGTTTTTT
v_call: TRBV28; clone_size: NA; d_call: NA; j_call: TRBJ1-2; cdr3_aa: CASGQGTNYGYTF; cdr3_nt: TGTGCCAGCGGGCAAGGGACGAACTATGGCTACACCTTC
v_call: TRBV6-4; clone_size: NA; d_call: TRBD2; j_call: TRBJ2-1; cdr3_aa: CASRTAGGSYNEQFF; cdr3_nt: TGTGCCAGCAGGACAGCGGGGGGGTCCTACAATGAGCAGTTCTTC
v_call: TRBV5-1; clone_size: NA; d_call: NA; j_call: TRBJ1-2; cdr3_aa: CASSSGSVYGYTF; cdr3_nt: TGCGCCAGCAGCTCTGGGTCGGTCTATGGCTACACCTTC
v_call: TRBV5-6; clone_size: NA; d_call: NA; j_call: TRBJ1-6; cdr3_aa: CASEGSYNSPLHF; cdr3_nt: TGTGCCAGTGAAGGCTCCTATAATTCACCCCTCCACTTT
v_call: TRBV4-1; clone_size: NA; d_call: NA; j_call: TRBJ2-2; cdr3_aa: CASSPTRSDRNTNTGELFF; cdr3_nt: TGCGCCAGCAGCCCTACGCGAAGTGACAGAAACACGAACACCGGGGAGCTGTTTTTT
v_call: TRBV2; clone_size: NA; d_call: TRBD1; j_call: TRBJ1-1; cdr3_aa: CASTRDRGQETEAFF; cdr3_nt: TGTGCCAGCACCCGGGACAGGGGGCAGGAGACTGAAGCTTTCTTT
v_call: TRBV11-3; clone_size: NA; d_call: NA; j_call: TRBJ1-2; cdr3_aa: CASSLSHGDYGYTF; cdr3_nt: TGTGCCAGCAGCTTAAGTCACGGTGATTATGGCTACACCTTC
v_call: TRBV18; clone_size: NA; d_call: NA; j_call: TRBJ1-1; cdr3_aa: CASSTPGGPPFAEAFF; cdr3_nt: TGTGCCAGCTCAACGCCCGGGGGGCCCCCTTTTGCTGAAGCTTTCTTT
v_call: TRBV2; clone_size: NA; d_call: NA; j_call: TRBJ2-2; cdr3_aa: CASTGGASATGELFF; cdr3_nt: TGTGCCAGCACTGGTGGGGCCTCCGCGACCGGGGAGCTGTTTTTT
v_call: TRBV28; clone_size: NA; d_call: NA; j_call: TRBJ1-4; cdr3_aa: CASSLGGLRNEKLFF; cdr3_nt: TGTGCCAGCAGTTTAGGCGGGTTACGGAATGAAAAACTGTTTTTT
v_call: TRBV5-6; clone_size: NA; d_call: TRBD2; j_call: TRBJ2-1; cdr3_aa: CASTRRAGTRLYNEQFF; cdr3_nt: TGTGCCAGCACCAGGAGAGCCGGGACTAGACTCTACAATGAGCAGTTCTTC
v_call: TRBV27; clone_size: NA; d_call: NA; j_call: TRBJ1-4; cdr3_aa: CASSTHGSGEKLFF; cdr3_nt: TGTGCCAGCAGTACCCATGGGAGCGGTGAAAAACTGTTTTTT
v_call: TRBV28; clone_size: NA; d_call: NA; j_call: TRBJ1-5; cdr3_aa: CASIGGEMSNQPQHF; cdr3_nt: TGTGCCAGCATTGGGGGTGAGATGAGCAATCAGCCCCAGCATTTT
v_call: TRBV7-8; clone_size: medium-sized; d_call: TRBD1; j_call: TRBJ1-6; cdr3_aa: CATAATGGFFDSPLHF; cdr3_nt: TGTGCCACCGCCGCGACAGGGGGTTTTTTTGATTCACCCCTCCACTTT
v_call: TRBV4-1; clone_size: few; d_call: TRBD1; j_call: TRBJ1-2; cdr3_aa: CASSQHGGTAGNYGYTF; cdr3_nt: TGCGCCAGCAGCCAACATGGCGGGACAGCTGGGAACTATGGCTACACCTTC
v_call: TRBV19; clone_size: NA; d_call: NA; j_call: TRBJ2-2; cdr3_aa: CASSIQGTGELFF; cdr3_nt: TGTGCCAGTAGTATACAGGGCACCGGGGAGCTGTTTTTT
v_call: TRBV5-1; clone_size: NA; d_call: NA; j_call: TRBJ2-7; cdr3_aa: CASSLAGAHSYEQYF; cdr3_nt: TGCGCCAGCAGCCTTGCGGGGGCCCACTCCTACGAGCAGTACTTC
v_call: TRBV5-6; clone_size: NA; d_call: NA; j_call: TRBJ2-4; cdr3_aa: CASSFRAGAKNIQYF; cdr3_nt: TGTGCCAGCAGTTTCCGGGCGGGAGCCAAAAACATTCAGTACTTC
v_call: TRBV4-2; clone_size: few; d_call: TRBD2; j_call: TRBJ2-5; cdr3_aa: CASSQDQAGGLRQTQYF; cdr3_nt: TGTGCCAGCAGCCAAGATCAGGCGGGGGGGCTGAGGCAGACCCAGTACTTC
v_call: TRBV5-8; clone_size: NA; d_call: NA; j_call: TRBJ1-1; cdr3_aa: CASSLGVRRNTEAFF; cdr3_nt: TGTGCCAGCAGCTTGGGGGTCAGGAGGAACACTGAAGCTTTCTTT
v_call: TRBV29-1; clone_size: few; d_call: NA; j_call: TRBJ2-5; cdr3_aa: CSVPETVQETQYF; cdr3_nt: TGCAGCGTTCCCGAGACAGTCCAAGAGACCCAGTACTTC
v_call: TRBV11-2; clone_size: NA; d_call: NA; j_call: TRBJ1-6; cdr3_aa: CASSPWTALNSPLHF; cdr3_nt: TGTGCCAGCAGCCCCTGGACCGCGCTTAATTCACCCCTCCACTTT
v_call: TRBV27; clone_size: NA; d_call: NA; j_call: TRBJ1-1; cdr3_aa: CASTTGNTEAFF; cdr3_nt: TGTGCCAGCACAACAGGGAATACTGAAGCTTTCTTT
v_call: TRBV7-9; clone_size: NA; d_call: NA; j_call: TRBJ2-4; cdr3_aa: CASSLGALGNIQYF; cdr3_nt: TGTGCCAGCAGCTTAGGGGCCCTAGGCAACATTCAGTACTTC
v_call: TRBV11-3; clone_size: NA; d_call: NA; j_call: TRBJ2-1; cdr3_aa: CASSRPNLEQFF; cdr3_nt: TGTGCCAGCAGCCGACCCAATCTGGAGCAGTTCTTC
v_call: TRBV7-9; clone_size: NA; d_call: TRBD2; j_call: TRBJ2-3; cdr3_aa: CASSLERGVADTQYF; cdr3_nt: TGTGCCAGCAGCTTAGAGCGGGGGGTCGCAGATACGCAGTATTTT
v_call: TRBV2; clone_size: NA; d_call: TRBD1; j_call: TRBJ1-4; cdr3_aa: CASVRSGTGNEKLFF; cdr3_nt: TGTGCCAGCGTAAGGTCCGGGACAGGAAATGAAAAACTGTTTTTT
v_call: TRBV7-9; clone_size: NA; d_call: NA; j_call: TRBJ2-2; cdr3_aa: CASSSESLYRVTGELFF; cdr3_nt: TGTGCCAGCAGCTCAGAGTCACTTTATCGGGTCACCGGGGAGCTGTTTTTT
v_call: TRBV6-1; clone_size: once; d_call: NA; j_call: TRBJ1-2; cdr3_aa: CASSEVGLYGYTF; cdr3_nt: TGTGCCAGCAGTGAAGTAGGGTTGTATGGCTACACCTTC
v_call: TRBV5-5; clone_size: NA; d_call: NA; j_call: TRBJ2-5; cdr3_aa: CASSFSFGRITTYQETQYF; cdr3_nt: TGTGCCAGCAGCTTCTCGTTCGGCAGGATAACGACGTACCAAGAGACCCAGTACTTC
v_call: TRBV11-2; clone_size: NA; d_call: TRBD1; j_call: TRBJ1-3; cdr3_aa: CASSRLSGGTGNTIYF; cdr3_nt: TGTGCCAGCAGCCGTTTATCAGGGGGTACTGGAAACACCATATATTTT
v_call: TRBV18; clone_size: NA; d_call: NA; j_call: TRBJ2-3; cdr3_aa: CASSPGIPDTQYF; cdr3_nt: TGTGCCAGCTCACCAGGGATTCCAGATACGCAGTATTTT